Listed below are T cell receptor beta chains from one sample, sequenced in a study of regulatory T cells in long-lasting Graves disease. One entry per CDR3 protein, called by TCRdb with MiXCR from the multiplex PCR reads. The sample has 250,000 to 300,000 distinct CDR3 sequences, roughly 18% seen once. These data are also associated with another study on T cells in Graves' hyperthyroidism and ophthalmopathy.

The sequencing used peripheral blood mononuclear cells (PBMCs), collected at new diagnosis, from a patient treated with antithyroid drugs. The origin of the receptors is a woman younger than 45 with Graves disease. The CDR3 runs from the conserved cysteine through the conserved F or W. The D gene is left open where the match is weak. Not every row has a clone size; where given, it reads once, few, many or a size class.

j_call clone_size d_call v_call cdr3_aa cdr3_nt
TRBJ2-1 many - TRBV20-1 CSARDFRAGVGEQFF TGCAGTGCTAGAGATTTTCGAGCAGGAGTAGGAGAGCAGTTCTTC
TRBJ2-5 - TRBD1 TRBV24-1 CATSETGTGSSETQYF TGTGCCACCAGCGAAACCGGGACAGGGAGTAGTGAGACCCAGTACTTC
TRBJ2-7 many TRBD1 TRBV20-1 CSAPTPDRGLGEQYF TGCAGTGCTCCCACCCCGGACAGGGGGCTTGGCGAGCAGTACTTC
TRBJ1-2 many - TRBV20-1 CSARVAANYGYTF TGCAGTGCTAGGGTGGCGGCTAACTATGGCTACACCTTC
TRBJ2-2 - TRBD2 TRBV20-1 CSARRASGGAGELFF TGCAGTGCTAGGAGGGCTAGCGGGGGGGCCGGGGAGCTGTTTTTT
TRBJ1-2 - TRBD1 TRBV19 CAGSDREEGGYTF TGTGCCGGATCGGACAGGGAGGAGGGCGGCTACACCTTC
TRBJ1-3 many - TRBV7-2 CASSQGTASSGNTIYF TGTGCCAGCAGCCAGGGGACTGCGAGCTCTGGAAACACCATATATTTT
TRBJ1-4 - TRBD1 TRBV15 CATSRDQGAGKLFF TGTGCCACCAGCAGAGATCAGGGGGCGGGTAAACTGTTTTTT
TRBJ1-6 - TRBD1 TRBV7-3 CASSLPVFGTVNSPLHF TGTGCCAGCAGCTTACCAGTCTTCGGGACAGTAAATTCACCCCTCCACTTT
TRBJ1-1 - - TRBV4-1 CASSQVYQVTEAFF TGCGCCAGCAGCCAAGTATATCAGGTTACTGAAGCTTTCTTT